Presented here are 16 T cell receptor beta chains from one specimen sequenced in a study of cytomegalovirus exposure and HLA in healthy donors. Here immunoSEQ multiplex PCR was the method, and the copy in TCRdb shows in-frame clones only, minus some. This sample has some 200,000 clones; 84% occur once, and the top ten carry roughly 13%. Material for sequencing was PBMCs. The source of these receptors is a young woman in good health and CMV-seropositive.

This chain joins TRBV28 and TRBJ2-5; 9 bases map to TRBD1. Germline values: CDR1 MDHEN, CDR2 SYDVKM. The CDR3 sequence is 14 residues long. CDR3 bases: TGTGACCCGTCGGACAGGGGCCGAAAAGAGACCCAGTACTTC. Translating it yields CDPSDRGRKETQYF.

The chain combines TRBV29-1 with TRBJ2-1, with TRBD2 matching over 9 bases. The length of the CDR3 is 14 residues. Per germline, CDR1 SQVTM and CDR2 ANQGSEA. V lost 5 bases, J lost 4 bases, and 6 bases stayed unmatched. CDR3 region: CSVFLAGRYNEQFF. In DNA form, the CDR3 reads TGCAGCGTTTTCCTAGCGGGACGGTACAATGAGCAGTTCTTC.

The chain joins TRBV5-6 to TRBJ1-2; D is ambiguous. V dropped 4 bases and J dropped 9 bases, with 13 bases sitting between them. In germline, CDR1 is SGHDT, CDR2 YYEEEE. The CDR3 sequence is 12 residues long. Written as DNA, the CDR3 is TGTGCCAGCAGCGGGAGGTCGGTTAGCTACACCTTC. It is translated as CASSGRSVSYTF.

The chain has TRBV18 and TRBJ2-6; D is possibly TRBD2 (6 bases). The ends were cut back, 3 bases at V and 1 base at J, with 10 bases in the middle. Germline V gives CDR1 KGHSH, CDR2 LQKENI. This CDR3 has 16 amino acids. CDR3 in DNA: TGTGCCAGCTCACCCTCCGGGGGATCTGGGGCCAACGTCCTGACTTTC. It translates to CASSPSGGSGANVLTF.

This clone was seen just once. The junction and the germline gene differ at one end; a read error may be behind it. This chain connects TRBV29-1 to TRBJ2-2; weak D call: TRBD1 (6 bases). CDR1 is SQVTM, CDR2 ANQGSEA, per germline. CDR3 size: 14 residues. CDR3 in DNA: TGCAGCGGTGAAGTGGGGGCAGGCACCGGGGAGCTGTTTTTT. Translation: CSGEVGAGTGELFF.

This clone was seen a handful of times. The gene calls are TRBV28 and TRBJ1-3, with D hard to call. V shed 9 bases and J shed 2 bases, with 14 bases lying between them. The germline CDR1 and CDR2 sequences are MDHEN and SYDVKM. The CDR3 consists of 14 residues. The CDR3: CASISSSTGNTIYF. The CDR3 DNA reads TGTGCCAGTATTTCAAGTTCTACTGGAAACACCATATATTTT.

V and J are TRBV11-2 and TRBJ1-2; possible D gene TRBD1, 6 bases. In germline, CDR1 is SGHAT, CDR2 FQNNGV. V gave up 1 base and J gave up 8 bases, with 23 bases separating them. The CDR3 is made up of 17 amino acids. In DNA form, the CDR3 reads TGTGCCAGCAGCTTAGTGACGTCTTCGATGAGGGGGAGAGGCTACACCTTC. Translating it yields CASSLVTSSMRGRGYTF.

The CDR3 loop reads CSVVTSGSVYEQYF. CDR3 bases: TGCAGCGTGGTGACTAGCGGGAGTGTCTACGAGCAGTACTTC. This rearrangement joins TRBV29-1 to TRBJ2-7, with 12 bases identical to TRBD2. V lost 6 bases and J lost 3; bases outside the gene matches: 6. Germline loops: CDR1 SQVTM, CDR2 ANQGSEA. The CDR3 is 14 residues long.

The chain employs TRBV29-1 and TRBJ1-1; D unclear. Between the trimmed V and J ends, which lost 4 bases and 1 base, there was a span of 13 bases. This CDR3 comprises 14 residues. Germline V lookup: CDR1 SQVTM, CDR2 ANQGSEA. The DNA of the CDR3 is TGCAGCGTTGTGCTGCGGCAGTCGAACACTGAAGCTTTCTTT. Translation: CSVVLRQSNTEAFF.

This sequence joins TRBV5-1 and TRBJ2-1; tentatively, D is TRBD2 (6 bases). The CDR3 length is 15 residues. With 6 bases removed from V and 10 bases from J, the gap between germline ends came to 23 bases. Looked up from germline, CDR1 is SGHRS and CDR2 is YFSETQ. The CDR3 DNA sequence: TGCGCCAGCAATCCGGGAGCAGAGGCGGCCGGAGAGCAGTTCTTC. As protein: CASNPGAEAAGEQFF.

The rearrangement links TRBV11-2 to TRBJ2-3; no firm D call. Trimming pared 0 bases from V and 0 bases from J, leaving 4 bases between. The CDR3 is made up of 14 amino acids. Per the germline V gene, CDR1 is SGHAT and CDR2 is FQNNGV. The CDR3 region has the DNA TGTGCCAGCAGCTTAGATCTCAGCACAGATACGCAGTATTTT. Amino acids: CASSLDLSTDTQYF.

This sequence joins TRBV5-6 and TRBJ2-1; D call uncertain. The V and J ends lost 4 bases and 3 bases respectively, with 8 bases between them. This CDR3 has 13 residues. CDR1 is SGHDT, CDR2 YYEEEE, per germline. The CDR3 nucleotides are TGTGCCAGCAGCCTTTTGTTCTACAATGAGCAGTTCTTC. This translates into CASSLLFYNEQFF.

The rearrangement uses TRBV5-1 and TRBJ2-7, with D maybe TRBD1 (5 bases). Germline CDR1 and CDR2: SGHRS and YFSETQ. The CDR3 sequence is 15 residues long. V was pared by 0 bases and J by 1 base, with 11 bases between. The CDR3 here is CASSLEGISSYEQYF. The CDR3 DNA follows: TGCGCCAGCAGCTTGGAGGGGATTTCGTCCTACGAGCAGTACTTC. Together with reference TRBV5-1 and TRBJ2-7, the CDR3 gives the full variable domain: KAGVTQTPRYLIKTRGQQVTLSCSPISGHRSVSWYQQTPGQGLQFLFEYFSETQRNKGNFPGRFSGRQFSNSRSEMNVSTLELGDSALYLCASSLEGISSYEQYFGPGTRLTVT.

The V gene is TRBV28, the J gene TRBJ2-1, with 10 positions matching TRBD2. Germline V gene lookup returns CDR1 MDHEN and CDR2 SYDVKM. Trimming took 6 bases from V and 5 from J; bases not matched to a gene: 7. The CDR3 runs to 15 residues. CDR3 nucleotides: TGTGCCAGCAGGCGGACTAGCGGACGACACAATGAGCAGTTCTTC. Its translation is CASRRTSGRHNEQFF.

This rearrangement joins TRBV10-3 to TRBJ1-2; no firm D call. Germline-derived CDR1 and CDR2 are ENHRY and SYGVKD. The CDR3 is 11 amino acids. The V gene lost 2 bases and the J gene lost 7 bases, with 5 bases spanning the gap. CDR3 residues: CAISETVGYTF. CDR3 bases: TGTGCCATCAGTGAGACAGTTGGCTACACCTTC.

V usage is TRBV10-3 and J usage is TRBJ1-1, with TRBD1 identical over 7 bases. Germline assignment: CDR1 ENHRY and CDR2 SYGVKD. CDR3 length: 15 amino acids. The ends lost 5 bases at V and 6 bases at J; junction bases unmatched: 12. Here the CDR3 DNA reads TGTGCCATCAGTCCACGACAGGGAATGAGGGCTGAAGCTTTCTTT. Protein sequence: CAISPRQGMRAEAFF.